This is a list of T cell receptor beta chains from one sample in a study of blood T cells in healthy people across ages. TCRdb recomputed calls from the 5' RACE reads with MiXCR, one row per CDR3 protein. This sample has hundreds of thousands of distinct CDR3 sequences, with 29% found just once. Sequencing used blood. The receptors here all came from a woman of 80 years or more in good health. CDR3s include the opening cysteine and the closing phenylalanine or tryptophan. The D gene is left open where the match is weak. The size field is filled for only some rows; it gives once, few, many or a size class.

abundance	v_gene	j_gene	d_gene	CDR3nt	CDR3aa
few	TRBV6-1	TRBJ2-5	.	TGTGCCAGCAGTGGACGACAGGAGGTTAAGAAAGAGACCCAGTACTTC	CASSGRQEVKKETQYF
.	TRBV6-2/TRBV6-3	TRBJ2-2	.	TGTGCCAGCAGTTACTTAAGGATCACGAACACCGGGGAGCTGTTTTTT	CASSYLRITNTGELFF
.	TRBV30	TRBJ2-5	TRBD1	TGTGCCTGGAGTGGGACAGGGAATGAGCAGTACTTC	CAWSGTGNEQYF
.	TRBV20-1	TRBJ1-5	.	TGCAGTGCAGAGGGGAGGACAAGAAATCAGCCCCAGCATTTT	CSAEGRTRNQPQHF
many	TRBV4-2	TRBJ2-5	TRBD1	TGTGCCAGCAGCCAAGATCGGGACAGGGTTGAGACCCAGTACTTC	CASSQDRDRVETQYF
.	TRBV28	TRBJ1-5	.	TGTGCCAGCAGACGAACAGGGCGGAGAAGGCAGCCCCAGCATTTT	CASRRTGRRRQPQHF
many	TRBV10-3	TRBJ1-2	TRBD1	TGTGCCATCAGTGAGCGGGACAGGGGCTATGGCTACACCTTC	CAISERDRGYGYTF
many	TRBV7-2	TRBJ2-7	.	TGTGCCAGCAGCACGAGACAGAACCCCTACGAGCAGTACTTC	CASSTRQNPYEQYF
many	TRBV5-1	TRBJ1-2	.	TGCGCCAGCAGCTTGGCCTTGGCCTCTAACTATGGCTACACCTTC	CASSLALASNYGYTF
many	TRBV24-1	TRBJ2-5	.	TGTGCCACCAGTGATTTTGAGCCAGGCCAAGAGACCCAGTACTTC	CATSDFEPGQETQYF
few	TRBV5-1	TRBJ1-4	TRBD1	TGCGCCAGCAGCTTGGGGGACAGGGTTCTCGCAGAAAAACTGTTTTTT	CASSLGDRVLAEKLFF
many	TRBV12-3/TRBV12-4	TRBJ1-2	.	TGTGCCAGCAGTCTGGGGGGGAATACGGGATTCTATGGCTACACCTTC	CASSLGGNTGFYGYTF
.	TRBV12-3/TRBV12-4	TRBJ2-7	.	TGTGCCAGCAGTTTCCCTCCCAACTCCTACGAGCAGTACTTC	CASSFPPNSYEQYF
.	TRBV30	TRBJ1-2	TRBD1	TGTGCCTGGGGGCCGGGACAGGGGGCTGCTGGCTACACCTTC	CAWGPGQGAAGYTF
many	TRBV7-9	TRBJ2-6	TRBD1	TGTGCCAGCAGCCCAATAGGACAGGCCTCTGGGGCCAACGTCCTGACTTTC	CASSPIGQASGANVLTF
many	TRBV7-8	TRBJ2-3	.	TGTGCCAGCAGCTCGGCCGACAGGAAAATCTCAGATACGCAGTATTTT	CASSSADRKISDTQYF
.	TRBV20-1	TRBJ1-5	.	TGCAGTGCTAGGGCACCGACTTATAGCAATCAGCCCCAGCATTTT	CSARAPTYSNQPQHF
few	TRBV6-5	TRBJ2-2	.	TGTGCCAGCAGTCGACAGGATCCGAACACCGGGGAGCTGTTTTTT	CASSRQDPNTGELFF
few	TRBV4-3	TRBJ2-2	TRBD1	TGCGCCAGCAGGACAGGGGGCTCGGACACCGGGGAGCTGTTTTTT	CASRTGGSDTGELFF
.	TRBV3-1	TRBJ1-4	.	TGTGCCAGCAACTCGGGATTACCGGGTGAAAAACTGTTTTTT	CASNSGLPGEKLFF
few	TRBV7-2	TRBJ2-2	TRBD2	TGTGCCAGCAGCTTAGTAGCGGGAAACACCGGGGAGCTGTTTTTT	CASSLVAGNTGELFF
many	TRBV4-3	TRBJ2-5	TRBD2	TGTGCCAGCAGCCCCGGACTAGCGGGGGTAGAGACCCAGTACTTC	CASSPGLAGVETQYF
many	TRBV6-1	TRBJ2-1	.	TGTGCCAGCAGGAGGATGGGTTTTAATGAGCAGTTCTTC	CASRRMGFNEQFF
.	TRBV7-2	TRBJ1-5	.	TGTGCCAGCAGCCAGGCACGGGGAAATCAGCCCCAGCATTTT	CASSQARGNQPQHF
.	TRBV20-1	TRBJ2-3	.	TGCAGTGCTTCTACAATGTCTAGCACAGATACGCAGTATTTT	CSASTMSSTDTQYF
many	TRBV5-1	TRBJ2-3	.	TGCGCCAGCAGCTCCGGCCGGCTAGATACGCAGTATTTT	CASSSGRLDTQYF
many	TRBV5-5	TRBJ1-5	.	TGTGCCAGCAGCTTGGGGATGGGGGCTAGCAATCAGCCCCAGCATTTT	CASSLGMGASNQPQHF
few	TRBV2	TRBJ2-1	.	TGTGCCAGCAGTGAGTTTTTTAATGAGCAGTTCTTC	CASSEFFNEQFF
many	TRBV6-5	TRBJ1-2	TRBD1	TGTGCCAGCAGTGCCGGGACAGACTATGGCTACACCTTC	CASSAGTDYGYTF
few	TRBV6-5	TRBJ1-2	.	TGTGCCAGCAGCCCTCAATCCGGGCTCCACTATGGCTACACCTTC	CASSPQSGLHYGYTF
few	TRBV6-2/TRBV6-3	TRBJ2-2	TRBD2	TGTGCCAGCAGAATTAGCGGGGCCAACACCGGGGAGCTGTTTTTT	CASRISGANTGELFF
few	TRBV2	TRBJ2-1	.	TGTGCCAGCAACCGACCTGGCCCCTACAATGAGCAGTTCTTC	CASNRPGPYNEQFF
many	TRBV2	TRBJ2-1	TRBD2	TGTGCCAGCAGAACAGGACTAGCGGGGAATGAGCAGTTCTTC	CASRTGLAGNEQFF
few	TRBV6-5	TRBJ1-1	.	TGTGCCAGCAGTTACGGGACGAACACTGAAGCTTTCTTT	CASSYGTNTEAFF
few	TRBV7-9	TRBJ1-2	.	TGTGCCAGCAGCTTAAAACAGGGTGTAGGCTATGGCTACACCTTC	CASSLKQGVGYGYTF
many	TRBV6-2/TRBV6-3	TRBJ2-5	.	TGTGCCAGCAGTTTCCCGGCGGTCAAAAAACAAGAGACCCAGTACTTC	CASSFPAVKKQETQYF
many	TRBV7-2	TRBJ2-1	.	TGTGCCAGCAGCTTAGTGGGGATTAGTGAGCAGTTCTTC	CASSLVGISEQFF
many	TRBV10-3	TRBJ2-3	.	TGTGCCATCAGCGGAACCCCCGATACGCAGTATTTT	CAISGTPDTQYF
many	TRBV5-1	TRBJ2-5	TRBD1	TGTGCCAGCTCATCGACCGGGACAGGGGAGACCCAGTACTTC	CASSSTGTGETQYF
many	TRBV20-1	TRBJ2-3	.	TGCAGTGCTAGAGGACAGTTCTACACAGATACGCAGTATTTT	CSARGQFYTDTQYF
.	TRBV12-3/TRBV12-4	TRBJ2-3	.	TGTGCCAGCAGGGGAGTGAGGGATACGCAGTATTTT	CASRGVRDTQYF
many	TRBV9	TRBJ1-2	.	TGTGCCAGCAGCGTATTTGACTATGGCTACACCTTC	CASSVFDYGYTF
many	TRBV6-2/TRBV6-3	TRBJ1-2	.	TGTGCCAGCAGCCCGAGTGGCAGGTCAACCTATGGCTACACCTTC	CASSPSGRSTYGYTF
.	TRBV28	TRBJ1-6	TRBD1	TGTGCCAGCAGTACCACTACCGGGACAGGGGATTCACCCCTCCACTTT	CASSTTTGTGDSPLHF
few	TRBV28	TRBJ2-5	TRBD2	TGTGCCAGCAGCAGACCCAGCGGGACTCAAGAGACCCAGTACTTC	CASSRPSGTQETQYF
.	TRBV4-2	TRBJ1-2	.	TGTGCCAGCAGCCAAGAGGCCGAGGGGGTCCTTTGGGCATTTGGCTACACCTTC	CASSQEAEGVLWAFGYTF
.	TRBV6-1	TRBJ2-3	.	TGTGCCAGCAGTCCCTACGGGGGGCGGACAGATACGCAGTATTTT	CASSPYGGRTDTQYF
.	TRBV12-3/TRBV12-4	TRBJ1-2	.	TGTGCCGGCAGTTTAAAGGGCAGGACTAACTATGGCTACACCTTC	CAGSLKGRTNYGYTF
few	TRBV20-1	TRBJ1-5	.	TGCAGTGCTCACGGACTTTATAGCAATCAGCCCCAGCATTTT	CSAHGLYSNQPQHF
.	TRBV30	TRBJ2-7	TRBD1	TGTGCCTGGTCCGGGACAGGGGGGAGGGAGCAGTACTTC	CAWSGTGGREQYF
.	TRBV20-1	TRBJ2-7	TRBD2	TGCAGTGCGGATCTAGCGGGGGGCGACTCCTACGAGCAGTACTTC	CSADLAGGDSYEQYF
once	TRBV20-1	TRBJ2-5	.	TGCAGTGCTAGATTCCTAGCAGTGAAAGAGACCCAGTACTTC	CSARFLAVKETQYF
few	TRBV20-1	TRBJ1-5	TRBD1	TGCAGTGCTAGAGGAGACAGGGTAACCCTGAGCAATCAGCCCCAGCATTTT	CSARGDRVTLSNQPQHF
many	TRBV28	TRBJ1-6	.	TGTGCCGTGGGGGCGGATAATTCACCCCTCCACTTT	CAVGADNSPLHF